Listed below are T cell receptor beta chains from one sample, sequenced in a study of blood T cell repertoires in COVID-19. Sequencing used immunoSEQ multiplex PCR; TCRdb keeps in-frame clones, though not all of them. The repertoire holds about 220,000 clones, about 87% seen once, with approximately 2.7% in the top ten. The sequenced sample consisted of PBMCs or T cells enriched from blood (not recorded which). The origin of the receptors is a woman aged 30 to 39 who had recovered from COVID-19. CDR3s include the opening cysteine and the closing phenylalanine or tryptophan. Each record gives: D gene, clone size, V gene, J gene, CDR3 DNA, CDR3 protein. D genes are given only for firm matches. Clone size is not always given. Where it is, it says once, few, many or a class for expanded clones.

d_gene: -
abundance: -
v_gene: TRBV3-1/TRBV3-2
j_gene: TRBJ1-3
CDR3nt: TGTGCCAGCAGCCAAGGCGCAGGTGGAGGTGACACCATATATTTT
CDR3aa: CASSQGAGGGDTIYF

d_gene: TRBD1
abundance: -
v_gene: TRBV7-2
j_gene: TRBJ2-7
CDR3nt: TGTGCCAGCAGCTTAGACAGGGGGAGAGGCGAGCAGTACTTC
CDR3aa: CASSLDRGRGEQYF

d_gene: TRBD1
abundance: -
v_gene: TRBV9
j_gene: TRBJ2-7
CDR3nt: TGTGCCAGCAGCGTAGTTGGGACAGCCTTCTACGAGCAGTACTTC
CDR3aa: CASSVVGTAFYEQYF

d_gene: -
abundance: -
v_gene: TRBV5-1
j_gene: TRBJ1-2
CDR3nt: TGCGCCAGCAGCTTGTCGGGGTCTCGGGGTAACTATGGCTACACCTTC
CDR3aa: CASSLSGSRGNYGYTF

d_gene: TRBD1
abundance: -
v_gene: TRBV5-3
j_gene: TRBJ1-6
CDR3nt: TGTGCCAGAAGCTTCACTTTTTTCGGGACAGGGAAGAGCTCCTATAATTCACCCCTCCACTTT
CDR3aa: CARSFTFFGTGKSSYNSPLHF

d_gene: -
abundance: -
v_gene: TRBV4-1
j_gene: TRBJ1-1
CDR3nt: TGCGCCAGCAGCCGCATTGGACAGACTCCTGAAGCTTTCTTT
CDR3aa: CASSRIGQTPEAFF

d_gene: TRBD1
abundance: -
v_gene: TRBV29-1
j_gene: TRBJ1-2
CDR3nt: TGCAGCGGAGGGGGCCAGCATGGCTACACCTTC
CDR3aa: CSGGGQHGYTF

d_gene: -
abundance: few
v_gene: TRBV5-8
j_gene: TRBJ1-2
CDR3nt: TGTGCCAGCAGCTTTCACGGGGTGGGCTACACCTTC
CDR3aa: CASSFHGVGYTF

d_gene: -
abundance: -
v_gene: TRBV19
j_gene: TRBJ1-1
CDR3nt: TGTGCCCGACTTACCAGTGGAGCTTTCTTT
CDR3aa: CARLTSGAFF

d_gene: -
abundance: once
v_gene: TRBV7-9
j_gene: TRBJ2-7
CDR3nt: TGTGCCAGCAGCCATCAGGGGAACTACGAGCAGTACTTC
CDR3aa: CASSHQGNYEQYF

d_gene: TRBD1
abundance: -
v_gene: TRBV7-3
j_gene: TRBJ2-7
CDR3nt: TGTGCCAGCAGCTATACAGGGGGCGCGGGATACGAGCAGTACTTC
CDR3aa: CASSYTGGAGYEQYF

d_gene: -
abundance: -
v_gene: TRBV6-2/TRBV6-3
j_gene: TRBJ1-5
CDR3nt: TGTGCCAGCAGCCTCTGGGCTGAGAATCAGCCCCAGCATTTT
CDR3aa: CASSLWAENQPQHF